Following are 18 T cell receptor beta chains from one sample sequenced in a study of blood T cell repertoires in COVID-19. Repertoires were generated with immunoSEQ multiplex PCR, while TCRdb's copy carries only in-frame clones and drops some. The sample has hundreds of thousands of clones; about 90% are singletons. Sequenced sample: peripheral blood. All receptors derive from a man aged 35 to 55 with acute or convalescent COVID-19.

The chain recombines TRBV7-2 with TRBJ2-1; D uncertain. Germline CDR1 is SGHTA and CDR2 is FQGNSA. Trimming pared 3 bases from V and 6 bases from J, leaving 12 bases between. The CDR3 runs to 14 residues. CDR3 residues: CASSFSREVNEQFF. The CDR3 region has the DNA TGTGCCAGCAGCTTCTCGCGCGAGGTCAATGAGCAGTTCTTC.

The chain carries TRBV5-1 and TRBJ2-5; 7 nucleotides match TRBD2. The CDR3 runs to 14 residues. The V gene end was trimmed by 0 bases and the J gene end by 4 bases; junction bases not matched to a gene: 3. CDR1 and CDR2 (germline): SGHRS, YFSETQ. CDR3 bases: TGCGCCAGCAGCTTGGTAGCGGGCTCAGAGACCCAGTACTTC. Translating gives CASSLVAGSETQYF.

The rearrangement links TRBV7-6 to TRBJ2-7; 9 nucleotides line up with TRBD2. Per germline, CDR1 SGHVS and CDR2 FNYEAQ. The junction had 12 bases not matched to a gene; V was cut back by 5 bases and J by 4 bases. This CDR3 is built from 16 residues. The CDR3 spells CASSLTAGGGVYEQYF. In DNA form, the CDR3 reads TGTGCCAGCAGCCTAACAGCGGGAGGAGGCGTGTACGAGCAGTACTTC.

The gene calls are TRBV7-3 and TRBJ2-5; D might be TRBD1 (5 bases). V dropped 5 bases and J dropped 0 bases, with 7 bases sitting between them. CDR1 SGHTA and CDR2 FQGTGA come from the germline V gene. The CDR3 sequence is 13 residues long. The CDR3 bases are TGTGCCAGCAGCCGACAGTACCAAGAGACCCAGTACTTC. Translated: CASSRQYQETQYF.

The chain has TRBV11-3 and TRBJ1-5; D not resolved. Germline V gene sequence: CDR1 SGHNT, CDR2 YENEEA. There are 14 residues in the CDR3. V lost 1 base, J lost 6 bases, and 10 bases lay in between. This CDR3 reads CASSLARVSQPQHF. DNA of the CDR3: TGTGCCAGCAGCTTAGCCCGGGTTAGTCAGCCCCAGCATTTT.

This chain uses TRBV19 with TRBJ1-2; D is unclear. The length of the CDR3 is 15 residues. V lost 1 base and J 2 bases, leaving 11 bases between the germline ends. Looked up from germline, CDR1 is LNHDA and CDR2 is SQIVND (reference sequence). CDR3 in DNA: TGTGCCAGTAGTATAGCTAGAGGGCCCAACTATGGCTACACCTTC. This codes for CASSIARGPNYGYTF.

The rearrangement links TRBV30 to TRBJ2-3, with D possibly being TRBD2 (5 bases). Germline CDR1 is GTSNPN and CDR2 is SVGIG (reference sequence). V was clipped by 1 base and J by 5 bases, with 13 bases between them. This CDR3 spans 14 amino acids. The CDR3 nucleotides read TGTGCCTGGAGTGACTTCTCCCGGGGAGATACGCAGTATTTT. It encodes CAWSDFSRGDTQYF.

This chain joins TRBV19 and TRBJ1-2; 11 nucleotides agree with TRBD1. The V segment lost 6 bases and the J segment 9 bases; nucleotides outside the gene matches: 6. Germline V gene sequence: CDR1 LNHDA, CDR2 SQIVND (reference sequence). CDR3 length: 13 amino acids. The CDR3 here is CASRSGTGGSYTF. The CDR3 coding sequence is TGTGCCAGTAGGTCGGGGACAGGGGGTAGCTACACCTTC.

The rearrangement uses TRBV29-1 and TRBJ1-2, with D possibly TRBD1 on 5 matching bases. Germline CDR1 and CDR2: SQVTM and ANQGSEA. Trimming shortened V by 4 bases and J by 2 bases, and 8 bases separated the two germline ends. This CDR3 is built from 12 residues. The CDR3 loop reads CSVGDRNYGYTF. The CDR3 DNA follows: TGCAGCGTTGGAGACAGAAACTATGGCTACACCTTC.

The chain is built from TRBV14 and TRBJ2-7, with D uncertain. The length of the CDR3 is 13 residues. The ends were cut back, 2 bases at V and 6 bases at J, with 11 bases in the middle. CDR1 and CDR2 from the germline V gene are SGHDN and FVKESK. This CDR3 reads CASSQQILSEQYF. In DNA, the CDR3 is TGTGCCAGCAGCCAACAGATCCTCTCCGAGCAGTACTTC. Supplemented by reference TRBV14 and TRBJ2-7, the full variable domain reads EAGVTQFPSHSVIEKGQTVTLRCDPISGHDNLYWYRRVMGKEIKFLLHFVKESKQDESGMPNNRFLAERTGGTYSTLKVQPAELEDSGVYFCASSQQILSEQYFGPGTRLTVT.

The chain links TRBV5-6 to TRBJ2-7, with 8 bases aligning to TRBD2. The CDR3 is made up of 14 amino acids. Germline lookup yields CDR1 SGHDT and CDR2 YYEEEE. The J segment lost 6 bases and the V segment lost 4 bases, leaving 9 bases of the junction unmatched. In DNA form, the CDR3 reads TGTGCCAGCAGCCCCAGCGGGGGCCCTCGCGAGCAGTACTTC. Protein product: CASSPSGGPREQYF.

The rearrangement links TRBV5-5 to TRBJ1-4; a weak D match, TRBD1 (6 bases). The CDR3 spans 15 residues. The germline V gene encodes CDR1 SGHKS and CDR2 YYEKEE (reference sequence). V lost 6 bases, J lost 4 bases, and 16 bases lay in between. Here the CDR3 reads CASNSPGQFNEKLFF. DNA for the CDR3: TGTGCCAGCAACTCGCCTGGACAGTTTAATGAAAAACTGTTTTTT. Combining the CDR3 with reference TRBV5-5 and TRBJ1-4 gives the whole variable domain DAGVTQSPTHLIKTRGQQVTLRCSPISGHKSVSWYQQVLGQGPQFIFQYYEKEERGRGNFPDRFSARQFPNYSSELNVNALLLGDSALYLCASNSPGQFNEKLFFGSGTQLSVL.

This clone was found once. This chain joins TRBV7-9 and TRBJ1-1; no reliable D call. The CDR3 has 13 residues. Germline CDR1 and CDR2: SEHNR and FQNEAQ (reference sequence). Between the trimmed V and J ends, which lost 1 base and 4 bases, there was a span of 7 bases. The CDR3: CASSLDRGTEAFF. CDR3 sequence (DNA): TGTGCCAGCAGCTTAGATAGAGGCACTGAAGCTTTCTTT.

The CDR3 DNA reads as TGTGCCAGCAGCCCCGAGGCAGCGGACACAGATACGCAGTATTTT. The encoded protein is CASSPEAADTDTQYF. The chain employs TRBV9 and TRBJ2-3; TRBD2 might be the D (5 bases). The CDR3 is 15 residues long. Germline V gene lookup returns CDR1 SGDLS and CDR2 YYNGEE. V lost 4 bases, J lost 2 bases, and 14 bases lay in between. The full variable domain, its missing parts supplied by reference TRBV9 and TRBJ2-3, is DSGVTQTPKHLITATGQRVTLRCSPRSGDLSVYWYQQSLDQGLQFLIQYYNGEERAKGNILERFSAQQFPDLHSELNLSSLELGDSALYFCASSPEAADTDTQYFGPGTRLTVL.

V usage is TRBV7-9 and J usage is TRBJ1-2; possible D gene TRBD1, 6 bases. This CDR3 spans 19 amino acids. The germline CDR1 and CDR2 sequences are SEHNR and FQNEAQ (reference sequence). V dropped 5 bases and J dropped 3 bases, with 28 bases sitting between them. The CDR3 coding sequence is TGTGCCAGCAGCCCAGATCGGGTTGCAGGGGCGCCTCCTTACTATGGCTACACCTTC. It translates to CASSPDRVAGAPPYYGYTF. Full variable domain (outside the CDR3, taken from reference TRBV7-9 and TRBJ1-2): DTGVSQNPRHKITKRGQNVTFRCDPISEHNRLYWYRQTLGQGPEFLTYFQNEAQLEKSRLLSDRFSAERPKGSFSTLEIQRTEQGDSAMYLCASSPDRVAGAPPYYGYTFGSGTRLTVV.

This chain uses TRBV27 with TRBJ1-1; TRBD1 aligns across 7 bases. This CDR3 comprises 14 residues. Germline V gene sequence: CDR1 MNHEY, CDR2 SMNVEV (reference sequence). J gave up 2 bases and V 3 bases, and 3 bases lay outside the gene matches. In DNA, the CDR3 is TGTGCCAGCAGTTTTGGGACAGACAACACTGAAGCTTTCTTT. It specifies CASSFGTDNTEAFF.

The chain carries TRBV15 and TRBJ2-1; TRBD2 matches at 13 bases. In germline, CDR1 is LNHNV, CDR2 YYDKDF (reference sequence). This CDR3 spans 15 amino acids. The J segment lost 10 bases and the V segment lost 8 bases, leaving 11 bases of the junction unmatched. The CDR3 reads CATCGLAGALSEQFF. The DNA of the CDR3 is TGTGCCACCTGTGGACTAGCGGGAGCGCTTAGCGAGCAGTTCTTC. The full variable domain, its missing parts supplied by reference TRBV15 and TRBJ2-1, is DAMVIQNPRYQVTQFGKPVTLSCSQTLNHNVMYWYQQKSSQAPKLLFHYYDKDFNNEADTPDNFQSRRPNTSFCFLDIRSPGLGDTAMYLCATCGLAGALSEQFFGPGTRLTVL.

This rearrangement joins TRBV5-6 to TRBJ2-3; 8 bases fit TRBD2. The CDR3 totals 14 residues. Germline V gene data show CDR1 as SGHDT and CDR2 as YYEEEE. With 3 bases clipped from V and 3 bases from J, the junction kept 3 bases outside the gene matches. CDR3 sequence reads: CASSSGLETDTQYF. CDR3 in DNA: TGTGCCAGCAGCTCGGGACTAGAAACAGATACGCAGTATTTT. Full variable domain (remainder filled in from reference TRBV5-6 and TRBJ2-3): DAGVTQSPTHLIKTRGQQVTLRCSPKSGHDTVSWYQQALGQGPQFIFQYYEEEERQRGNFPDRFSGHQFPNYSSELNVNALLLGDSALYLCASSSGLETDTQYFGPGTRLTVL.